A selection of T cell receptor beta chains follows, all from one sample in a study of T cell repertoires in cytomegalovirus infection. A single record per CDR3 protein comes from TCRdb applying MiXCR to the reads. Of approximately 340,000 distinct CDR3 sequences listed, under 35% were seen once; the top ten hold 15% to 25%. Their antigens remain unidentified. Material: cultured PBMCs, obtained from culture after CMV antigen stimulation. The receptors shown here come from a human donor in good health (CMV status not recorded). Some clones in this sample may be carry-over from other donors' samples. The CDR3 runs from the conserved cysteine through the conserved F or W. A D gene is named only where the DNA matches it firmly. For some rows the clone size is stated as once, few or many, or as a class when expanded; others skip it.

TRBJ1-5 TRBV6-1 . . CASSGPVGSGQPQHF TGTGCCAGCAGTGGACCAGTGGGCTCAGGTCAGCCCCAGCATTTT
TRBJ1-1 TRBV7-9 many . CASSFGDGNTEAFF TGTGCCAGCAGCTTCGGGGACGGGAACACTGAAGCTTTCTTT
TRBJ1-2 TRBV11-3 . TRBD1 CASSLDATGGGYTF TGTGCCAGCAGCTTAGACGCGACAGGGGGTGGCTACACCTTC
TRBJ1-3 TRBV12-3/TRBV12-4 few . CASRLLVSGNTIYF TGTGCCAGCAGACTACTGGTCTCTGGAAACACCATATATTTT
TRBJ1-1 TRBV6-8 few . CASSYPDNTEAFF TGTGCCAGCAGTTACCCCGATAACACTGAAGCTTTCTTT
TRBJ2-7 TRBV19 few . CASSIQEDYEQYF TGTGCCAGTAGTATTCAGGAGGACTACGAGCAGTACTTC
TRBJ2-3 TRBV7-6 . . CASSRGAAATQYF TGTGCCAGCAGCCGGGGGGCGGCAGCTACGCAGTATTTT
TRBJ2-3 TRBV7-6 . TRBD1 CASSSTGGPTDTQYF TGTGCCAGCAGCTCGACAGGGGGCCCCACAGATACGCAGTATTTT
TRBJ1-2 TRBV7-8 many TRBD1 CASSPKTGGAEGYTF TGTGCCAGCAGCCCGAAAACAGGGGGCGCGGAGGGCTACACCTTC
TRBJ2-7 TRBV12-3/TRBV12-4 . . CASSPNFEGTEQYF TGTGCCAGCAGTCCAAATTTCGAAGGAACCGAGCAGTACTTC
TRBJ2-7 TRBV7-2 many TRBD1 CASSWDSNYEQYF TGTGCCAGCAGCTGGGACAGCAACTACGAGCAGTACTTC
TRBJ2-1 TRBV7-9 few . CASSLAEGGEQFF TGTGCCAGCAGCTTAGCGGAGGGAGGCGAGCAGTTCTTC
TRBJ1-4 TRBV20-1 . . CSVVREREKLFF TGCAGTGTGGTCAGGGAGAGGGAAAAACTGTTTTTT
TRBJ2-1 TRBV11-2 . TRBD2 CASSSTSGRASEQFF TGTGCCAGCAGCTCTACTAGCGGGAGGGCTTCGGAGCAGTTCTTC
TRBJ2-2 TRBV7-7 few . CASSATNTGELFF TGTGCCAGCAGCGCAACGAATACCGGGGAGCTGTTTTTT
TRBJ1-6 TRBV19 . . CASRSTDSSYNSPLHF TGTGCCAGTCGTTCGACGGACAGCTCCTATAATTCACCCCTCCACTTT
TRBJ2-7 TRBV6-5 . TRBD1 CASSSAGTAGYEQYF TGTGCCAGCAGTTCGGCCGGGACAGCAGGCTACGAGCAGTACTTC
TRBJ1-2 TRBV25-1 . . CASSDSTNFYGYTF TGTGCCAGCAGTGATTCGACAAATTTCTATGGCTACACCTTC
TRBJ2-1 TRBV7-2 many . CASSETATYNEQFF TGTGCCAGCAGCGAGACTGCAACCTACAATGAGCAGTTCTTC
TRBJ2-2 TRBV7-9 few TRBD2 CASSLQGLAGARNTGELFF TGTGCCAGCAGCTTACAAGGACTAGCGGGAGCACGTAACACCGGGGAGCTGTTTTTT
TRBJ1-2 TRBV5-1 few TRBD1 CASSLETGYGYTF TGCGCCAGCAGCTTGGAGACAGGGTATGGCTACACCTTC
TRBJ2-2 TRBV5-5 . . CASSLIWGSTGELFF TGTGCCAGCAGCTTAATCTGGGGATCGACCGGGGAGCTGTTTTTT
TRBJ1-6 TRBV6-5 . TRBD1 CASSYSRDRASSPLHF TGTGCCAGCAGTTACTCTAGGGACAGGGCCTCGTCACCCCTCCACTTT
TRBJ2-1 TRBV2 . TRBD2 CAGQGTRYNEQFF TGTGCCGGTCAAGGGACTAGGTACAATGAGCAGTTCTTC
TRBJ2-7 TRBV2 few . CASTGYEQYF TGTGCCAGCACCGGGTACGAGCAGTACTTC
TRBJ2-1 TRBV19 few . CASRALGPGYEQFF TGTGCCAGTAGGGCGCTGGGGCCAGGCTATGAGCAGTTCTTC
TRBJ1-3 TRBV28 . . CASSSLGEIQGNTIYF TGTGCCAGCAGTTCACTTGGGGAGATACAAGGAAACACCATATATTTT